Listed here are 15 T cell receptor beta chains from one sample, sequenced in a study of T cell changes during pregnancy in multiple sclerosis (dated by TCRdb to about 2019). Library preparation employed the immunoSEQ multiplex PCR assay. TCRdb re-hosts the immuneACCESS table, in-frame sequences only. Its copies lack some clones; in the studies checked, an unresolved V gene accounts for under half of them, and the cause for the rest is not known. This sample holds about 77,000 clones; more than 85% were observed only once. 2% to 3% of the sample rests with the top ten. The input for sequencing was peripheral blood, taken after pregnancy. These receptor sequences come from a female donor in good health, enrolled as a control in a pregnancy study.

This clone has a single count. The genes are TRBV25-1 and TRBJ1-2; D is perhaps TRBD1 (6 bases). In germline, CDR1 is MGHDK, CDR2 SYGVNS. Trimming shortened V by 9 bases and J by 3 bases, and 14 bases separated the two germline ends. The CDR3 covers 13 residues. The CDR3 DNA sequence: TGTGCCAGACGACAGGTCCCCTACTATGGCTACACCTTC. It translates to CARRQVPYYGYTF.

The rearrangement links TRBV27 to TRBJ2-7, with D possibly TRBD1 on 6 matching bases. The CDR3 has 16 residues. V was shortened by 2 bases and J by 3 bases, with 17 bases between the two germline ends. Germline V gene lookup returns CDR1 MNHEY and CDR2 SMNVEV (reference sequence). CDR3 DNA: TGTGCCAGCAGTTTAATCGGACAGCCAGTACTCTACGAGCAGTACTTC. Amino acids: CASSLIGQPVLYEQYF.

The CDR3 loop reads CASSFSTETYGYTF. The CDR3 DNA is TGTGCCAGCAGTTTCTCTACAGAGACCTATGGCTACACCTTC. The gene calls are TRBV27 and TRBJ1-2; unclear D gene. Per the germline V gene, CDR1 is MNHEY and CDR2 is SMNVEV (reference sequence). This CDR3 is built from 14 residues. V shed 3 bases and J shed 4 bases, with 12 bases lying between them.

The CDR3 protein is CASSQDHPSGGDTDTQYF. In nucleotides, the CDR3 is TGTGCCAGCAGCCAAGATCATCCTAGCGGGGGCGACACAGATACGCAGTATTTT. The V gene is TRBV4-2, the J gene TRBJ2-3; 10 bases line up with TRBD2. Per germline, CDR1 LGHNA and CDR2 YNFKEQ. V dropped 0 bases and J dropped 2; count of bases not matched to a gene: 8. CDR3 length: 18 amino acids.

The rearrangement uses TRBV7-9 and TRBJ1-1; tentatively, D is TRBD1 (6 bases). CDR1 is SEHNR, CDR2 FQNEAQ, per germline (reference sequence). The V end lost 5 bases, the J end lost 10 bases, and 23 bases lay between the germline ends. The length of the CDR3 is 15 residues. The CDR3 region has the DNA TGTGCCAGCAGCGGTAGTCAGGGGCCACTCGTGGGAGCTTTCTTT. Protein product: CASSGSQGPLVGAFF.

This chain uses TRBV10-3 with TRBJ2-7; 10 positions agree with TRBD2. CDR3 length equals 17 residues. V dropped 2 bases and J dropped 4; count of bases not matched to a gene: 11. CDR1 and CDR2 from the germline V gene are ENHRY and SYGVKD. The CDR3 reads CAISEPPAGGPMYEQYF. CDR3 sequence (DNA): TGTGCCATCAGTGAGCCCCCAGCGGGAGGGCCCATGTACGAGCAGTACTTC.

The chain is built from TRBV14 and TRBJ2-3; D might be TRBD2 (6 bases). The V and J ends lost 4 bases and 4 bases respectively, with 9 bases between them. The CDR3 runs 13 residues. CDR1 SGHDN and CDR2 FVKESK come from the germline V gene. The CDR3 nucleotides are TGTGCCAGCAGCCCTCGGGGGTCAGATACGCAGTATTTT. Residues: CASSPRGSDTQYF.

The chain uses TRBV7-8 and TRBJ1-2, with 8 bases identical to TRBD1. CDR1 and CDR2 (germline): SGHVS, FQNEAQ. Germline trimming cut 5 bases from V and 4 bases from J; bases unmatched to any gene: 6. The CDR3 runs 14 residues. The CDR3 nucleotides read TGTGCCAGCAGCCCGACAGGGGTTCCCTATGGCTACACCTTC. It codes for CASSPTGVPYGYTF.

The chain combines TRBV5-1 with TRBJ2-7; 8 bases agree with TRBD1. The CDR3 runs 14 residues. The J segment lost 7 bases and the V segment lost 0 bases, leaving 6 bases of the junction unmatched. Germline assignment: CDR1 SGHRS and CDR2 YFSETQ. The CDR3 is CASSLAEQGGEQYF. The CDR3 bases are TGCGCCAGCAGCTTGGCCGAACAGGGGGGTGAGCAGTACTTC.

This clone was seen just once. This chain uses TRBV5-1 with TRBJ1-3, with D perhaps matching TRBD1 (6 bases). Germline loops: CDR1 SGHRS, CDR2 YFSETQ. Trimming stripped 0 bases from V and 2 bases from J, with 9 bases between. This CDR3 comprises 15 residues. The CDR3 region has the DNA TGCGCCAGCAGCTTGGCACCAGGGGCTGGAAACACCATATATTTT. This encodes CASSLAPGAGNTIYF.

The chain links TRBV10-3 to TRBJ1-4, with D unresolved. There are 13 residues in the CDR3. Per the germline V gene, CDR1 is ENHRY and CDR2 is SYGVKD. Trimming pared 4 bases from V and 8 bases from J, leaving 11 bases between. CDR3 in amino acids: CAISARGEEKLFF. CDR3 coding DNA: TGTGCCATCAGTGCCCGTGGGGAGGAAAAACTGTTTTTT.

The chain couples TRBV9 to TRBJ1-3, with TRBD1 matching over 9 bases. The CDR3 runs 16 residues. Unmatched junction bases numbered 7, after V lost 3 bases and J lost 3 bases. Germline V CDR1 and CDR2: SGDLS, YYNGEE. The CDR3 DNA reads as TGTGCCAGCAGCGCCCTCGGGACAGGGCGTGGAAACACCATATATTTT. Translating it yields CASSALGTGRGNTIYF.

The chain recombines TRBV29-1 with TRBJ2-5; TRBD2 matches 11 bases. The assigned J gene may be wrong: the sequence end matches TRBJ2-7 better. The CDR3 consists of 13 residues. Germline CDR1 SQVTM, CDR2 ANQGSEA. The CDR3 is CSVEGLADYEQYF. The CDR3 region has the DNA TGCAGCGTTGAGGGACTAGCGGATTACGAGCAGTACTTC.

A few counts support this clone. The chain recombines TRBV28 with TRBJ2-7; no clear D gene. CDR3 length: 13 amino acids. Trimming took off 5 bases at V and 0 bases at J, with 8 bases between the two ends. In germline, CDR1 is MDHEN, CDR2 SYDVKM. The CDR3 spells CASSQQNSYEQYF. CDR3 bases: TGTGCCAGCAGTCAACAGAACTCCTACGAGCAGTACTTC.

This clone was recorded once. J is TRBJ2-3 and V is TRBV7-9; 10 bases line up with TRBD1. Germline CDR1 and CDR2: SEHNR and FQNEAQ (reference sequence). The V gene end was trimmed by 6 bases and the J gene end by 2 bases; junction bases not matched to a gene: 8. CDR3 length equals 16 residues. The CDR3 sequence: CASRRRTGGSTDTQYF. The CDR3 nucleotides read TGTGCCAGCAGACGCCGGACAGGGGGTTCCACAGATACGCAGTATTTT.